The 30 T cell receptor beta chains below were found in one sample sequenced in a study of CD8 T cells in Susac syndrome. Reverse transcription of about 0.45 to 1 ug RNA was performed with random hexamers. TCRdb ran MiXCR on the immunoSEQ multiplex PCR reads and lists one entry per CDR3 protein. The data show almost 450,000 distinct CDR3 sequences, around 85% seen once. The specimen sequenced was CD8+ T cells from PBMCs. The receptors shown here come from a human donor with multiple sclerosis.

The V and J genes are TRBV7-8 and TRBJ2-7; either TRBD1 or TRBD2 may fit D (5 bases each). The ends were cut back, 10 bases at V and 4 bases at J, with 17 bases in the middle. Germline V lookup: CDR1 SGHVS, CDR2 FQNEAQ. The CDR3 runs 13 residues. CDR3 coding DNA: TGTGCCACCCTTGGGGGTATTACTTACGAGCAGTACTTC. This codes for CATLGGITYEQYF.

This clonotype has a handful of counts. The chain combines TRBV24-1 with TRBJ1-2; D unclear. Germline CDR1 is KGHDR and CDR2 is SFDVKD. The V end lost 4 bases, the J end lost 4 bases, and 9 bases lay between the germline ends. The CDR3 loop spans 13 amino acids. CDR3 region: CATSEGQFYGYTF. CDR3 DNA sequence: TGTGCCACCAGTGAAGGGCAATTCTATGGCTACACCTTC.

The rearrangement links TRBV20-1 to TRBJ2-3; possible D gene TRBD1, 6 bases. The V gene lost 6 bases and the J gene lost 2 bases, with 18 bases spanning the gap. The germline V gene has CDR1 DFQATT and CDR2 SNEGSKA (reference sequence). CDR3 length: 15 residues. The CDR3 here is CSAKVGQLFTDTQYF. As DNA, the CDR3 is TGCAGTGCCAAGGTCGGACAGTTATTCACAGATACGCAGTATTTT.

The chain recombines TRBV5-1 with TRBJ1-1; TRBD1 aligns across 8 bases. This CDR3 is built from 17 residues. Losses at the gene ends were 3 bases for V and 1 base for J; bases not matched to a gene: 11. The germline V gene encodes CDR1 SGHRS and CDR2 YFSETQ. CDR3 loop: CASSSPRTGLENTEAFF. CDR3 nucleotides: TGCGCCAGCAGCTCTCCCCGGACAGGGCTCGAGAACACTGAAGCTTTCTTT.

The chain combines TRBV2 with TRBJ2-5; possibly TRBD1 for D (6 bases). CDR3 length equals 15 residues. V was cut by 7 bases and J by 2 bases, with 17 bases left in between. Germline V gene lookup returns CDR1 SNHLY and CDR2 FYNNEI. The CDR3 region has the DNA TGTGCCAGCATGGGCCCTAACAGGGTACAAGAGACCCAGTACTTC. It encodes CASMGPNRVQETQYF.

The chain employs TRBV7-8 and TRBJ2-1; D not resolved. Germline V CDR1 and CDR2: SGHVS, FQNEAQ. The CDR3 length is 16 residues. V lost 1 base to trimming and J lost 5 bases, with 15 bases between them. CDR3 region: CASSLEVRWMDNEQFF. The CDR3 DNA is TGTGCCAGCAGCTTAGAGGTCCGTTGGATGGACAATGAGCAGTTCTTC.

The V gene is TRBV29-1, the J gene TRBJ1-1; no clear D. Looked up from germline, CDR1 is SQVTM and CDR2 is ANQGSEA. Trimming left V 3 bases short and J 0 bases short, with 20 bases between. This CDR3 spans 17 amino acids. The CDR3 nucleotides are TGCAGCGTTGAGCTGGAGGATTCCCACTACGTGAACACTGAAGCTTTCTTT. Its protein is CSVELEDSHYVNTEAFF.

The rearrangement joins TRBV4-1 to TRBJ2-3; possibly TRBD1 for D (6 bases). The CDR3 has 17 amino acids. Germline-derived CDR1 and CDR2 are MGHRA and YSYEKL. V lost 0 bases to trimming and J lost 2 bases, with 15 bases between them. CDR3 protein: CASSQDGEQGYTDTQYF. The CDR3 DNA reads TGCGCCAGCAGCCAAGATGGAGAACAGGGCTACACAGATACGCAGTATTTT.

The chain couples TRBV20-1 to TRBJ1-5; 10 bases agree with TRBD1. Germline CDR1 is DFQATT and CDR2 is SNEGSKA (reference sequence). V trimming: 6 bases; J trimming: 7 bases; junction bases outside the gene matches: 9. CDR3 length: 14 residues. The CDR3 protein is CSARDRGIGQPQHF. CDR3 sequence (DNA): TGCAGTGCCCGGGACAGGGGAATTGGCCAGCCCCAGCATTTT.

The rearrangement uses TRBV4-1 and TRBJ2-1, with D maybe TRBD1 (6 bases). Germline V gives CDR1 MGHRA, CDR2 YSYEKL. V was clipped by 1 base and J by 14 bases, with 21 bases between them. CDR3 size: 15 residues. CDR3 nucleotides: TGCGCCAGCAGCCAAGGCCCCTACGGACAGTTGGAGAAGTTCTTC. Residues: CASSQGPYGQLEKFF.

CDR3 in amino acids: CASSFPAGRTEETQYF. In nucleotides, the CDR3 is TGTGCCAGCAGTTTTCCGGCCGGGAGGACAGAAGAGACCCAGTACTTC. The rearrangement uses TRBV28 and TRBJ2-5, with D possibly being TRBD2 (7 bases). The CDR3 is 16 residues long. The germline V gene encodes CDR1 MDHEN and CDR2 SYDVKM. Trimming cost V 3 bases and J 3 bases, with 17 bases left between them.

J is TRBJ1-3 and V is TRBV6-1; D unresolved. The CDR3 totals 16 residues. CDR1 is MNHNS and CDR2 is SASEGT in the germline V gene. With 5 bases removed from V and 4 bases from J, the gap between germline ends came to 18 bases. This chain's CDR3 is CASSPLKTKGGNTIYF. DNA for the CDR3: TGTGCCAGCAGTCCCCTTAAGACCAAAGGGGGAAACACCATATATTTT.

The chain combines TRBV20-1 with TRBJ2-2; no firm D call. This CDR3 is built from 15 residues. CDR1 is DFQATT, CDR2 SNEGSKA, per germline (reference sequence). The V and J ends lost 0 bases and 5 bases respectively, with 13 bases between them. The CDR3 sequence is CSARDGPGETGELFF. The CDR3 region has the DNA TGCAGTGCTAGAGATGGACCTGGGGAAACCGGGGAGCTGTTTTTT.

This clonotype came up once. The chain combines TRBV30 with TRBJ1-1; D may be TRBD1 (5 bases). The CDR3 consists of 14 residues. The V end lost 5 bases, the J end lost 2 bases, and 15 bases lay between the germline ends. Germline CDR1 GTSNPN, CDR2 SVGIG (reference sequence). For the CDR3, the DNA is TGTGCCTGGGACCTTTCAGGGTTTAACACTGAAGCTTTCTTT. Translation gives CAWDLSGFNTEAFF.

CDR3 bases: TGCAGCGTTGAGGGGTCCGGGGGGGTATTAGATACGCAGTATTTT. Encoded protein: CSVEGSGGVLDTQYF. The V and J genes are TRBV29-1 and TRBJ2-3; TRBD2 matches 8 bases. Germline V lookup: CDR1 SQVTM, CDR2 ANQGSEA. V was pared by 3 bases and J by 5 bases, with 10 bases of the junction left unmatched. The CDR3 contains 15 residues.

The rearrangement joins TRBV12-3 or TRBV12-4 to TRBJ2-2; 9 bases fit TRBD1. This CDR3 has 15 amino acids. J was trimmed by 2 bases and V by 10 bases; bases with no gene match: 8. CDR3 bases: TGTGCCACCGGGGTGGGACAGGGAAACACCGGGGAGCTGTTTTTT. Protein: CATGVGQGNTGELFF.

V and J are TRBV12-5 and TRBJ1-5; 7 bases map to TRBD1. The CDR3 has 16 residues. Losses at the gene ends were 1 base for V and 3 bases for J; bases not matched to a gene: 6. CDR1 LGHNT and CDR2 FRNRAP come from the germline V gene. The CDR3 protein is CASGLETGQLNQPQHF. CDR3 DNA: TGTGCTAGTGGTTTGGAAACGGGACAGCTCAATCAGCCCCAGCATTTT.

This rearrangement joins TRBV6-5 to TRBJ1-2; 8 bases agree with TRBD1. V trimming: 2 bases; J trimming: 4 bases; junction bases outside the gene matches: 6. This CDR3 is 15 amino acids long. The germline V gene has CDR1 MNHEY and CDR2 SVGAGI. This chain's CDR3 is CASSYTDRAIYGYTF. In DNA form, the CDR3 reads TGTGCCAGCAGTTACACGGACAGGGCGATCTATGGCTACACCTTC.

The chain is built from TRBV12-3 or TRBV12-4 and TRBJ2-7; TRBD1 is a possible D gene (6 bases). The V end lost 2 bases, the J end lost 0 bases, and 8 bases lay between the germline ends. The CDR3 loop spans 14 amino acids. The CDR3 coding sequence is TGTGCCAGCAGTTTATGGGGGCCCTCCTACGAGCAGTACTTC. This gives the protein CASSLWGPSYEQYF.

This clonotype has more than one count but fewer than ten. The genes are TRBV12-3 or TRBV12-4 and TRBJ2-5, with D uncertain. Trimming removed 4 bases at V and 5 bases at J, with 8 bases between. The CDR3 contains 12 residues. The CDR3 here is CASSSSGETQYF. CDR3 in DNA: TGTGCCAGCAGTTCAAGTGGGGAGACCCAGTACTTC.

The chain combines TRBV29-1 with TRBJ1-1; D remains unclear. V was trimmed by 1 base and J by 4 bases, leaving 10 bases between them. The germline CDR1 and CDR2 sequences are SQVTM and ANQGSEA. This CDR3 has 13 residues. This CDR3 reads CSVEGKGVTEAFF. The CDR3 DNA reads TGCAGCGTTGAAGGTAAGGGAGTCACTGAAGCTTTCTTT.

The rearrangement uses TRBV7-3 and TRBJ2-2; D is uncertain. The CDR3 has 15 amino acids. Germline V CDR1 and CDR2: SGHTA, FQGTGA. Between the trimmed V and J ends, which lost 0 bases and 5 bases, there was a span of 10 bases. The chain's CDR3 is CASSLTVTSTGELFF. The CDR3 DNA reads TGTGCCAGCAGCTTAACAGTCACTTCTACCGGGGAGCTGTTTTTT.

This chain connects TRBV20-1 to TRBJ2-7; 7 bases match TRBD2. V was clipped by 0 bases and J by 4 bases; unmatched bases: 15. The CDR3 loop spans 17 amino acids. CDR1 and CDR2 from the germline V gene are DFQATT and SNEGSKA (reference sequence). The CDR3 DNA reads as TGCAGTGCTAGAGATTCCCCGACTAGCACAGCCTTGTACGAGCAGTACTTC. It is translated as CSARDSPTSTALYEQYF.

This chain joins TRBV27 and TRBJ2-1, with 10 bases that match TRBD1. The CDR3 is 15 amino acids. Losses at the gene ends were 0 bases for V and 8 bases for J; bases not matched to a gene: 4. In germline, CDR1 is MNHEY, CDR2 SMNVEV (reference sequence). CDR3 sequence reads: CASSLSGQGPYEQFF. For the CDR3, the DNA is TGTGCCAGCAGTTTATCGGGACAGGGGCCCTATGAGCAGTTCTTC.

The chain recombines TRBV7-6 with TRBJ2-7; tentative D call: TRBD2 (5 bases). Trimming cost V 5 bases and J 0 bases, with 14 bases left between them. The CDR3 loop spans 15 amino acids. From germline, CDR1 is SGHVS and CDR2 FNYEAQ. The DNA of the CDR3 is TGTGCCAGCAGCCCGGGAAACCTACTCTCCTACGAGCAGTACTTC. Its translation: CASSPGNLLSYEQYF.

The sample holds one count of this clonotype. This chain links TRBV6-1 with TRBJ2-1; weak D call: TRBD2 (5 bases). The CDR3 length is 17 residues. Trimming shortened V by 6 bases and J by 0 bases, and 18 bases separated the two germline ends. Germline lookup yields CDR1 MNHNS and CDR2 SASEGT. CDR3 DNA: TGTGCCAGCAGCTCTTCTAGACCGGGGAACTCCTACAATGAGCAGTTCTTC. This encodes CASSSSRPGNSYNEQFF.

This CDR3 reads CASRSGQAGYGYTF. CDR3 coding DNA: TGTGCCAGCCGTTCTGGACAGGCTGGCTATGGCTACACCTTC. The V and J genes are TRBV27 and TRBJ1-2; 7 bases are shared with TRBD1. This CDR3 spans 14 amino acids. Per the germline V gene, CDR1 is MNHEY and CDR2 is SMNVEV (reference sequence). Trimming took 8 bases from V and 4 from J; bases not matched to a gene: 10.

CDR3 amino acids: CASREAGTGYYGYTF. The CDR3 nucleotides read TGTGCCAGCAGGGAAGCCGGGACAGGGTACTATGGCTACACCTTC. The V and J genes are TRBV5-4 and TRBJ1-2, with TRBD1 matching 9 bases. The CDR3 runs 15 residues. The V gene end was trimmed by 5 bases and the J gene end by 3 bases; junction bases not matched to a gene: 8. CDR1 is SGHNT, CDR2 YYREEE, per germline (reference sequence).

This chain links TRBV12-3 or TRBV12-4 with TRBJ1-1; TRBD1 matches 9 bases. V was clipped by 4 bases and J by 7 bases; unmatched bases: 10. CDR3 length: 15 residues. This CDR3 is CASSSPGQGYGEAFF. The CDR3 DNA sequence: TGTGCCAGCAGTTCCCCAGGACAGGGGTACGGTGAAGCTTTCTTT.

V gene TRBV29-1 combines with J gene TRBJ2-7, with TRBD2 matching over 13 bases. The germline gives CDR1 SQVTM, CDR2 ANQGSEA. CDR3 length: 14 residues. J gave up 4 bases and V 6 bases, and 6 bases lay outside the gene matches. DNA for the CDR3: TGCAGCGTCGCGACTAGCGGGGGGATATACGAGCAGTACTTC. Protein product: CSVATSGGIYEQYF.